Listed below are T cell receptor beta chains from one sample, sequenced in a study of control samples from healthy donors and cancer patients. Profiled with immunoSEQ multiplex PCR; TCRdb holds only in-frame clones, not every one. The sample carries approximately 60,000 clones, about nine tenths recorded once. The sequenced material came from PBMCs. Every receptor here comes from a woman between 45 and 60 years old with colorectal cancer. Each CDR3 is given with its conserved first and last residue. Fields, in order: CDR3 protein, CDR3 DNA, clone size, V gene, D gene, J gene. A D gene is named only where the DNA matches it firmly. Some rows have no size entry. The others give once, few or many, or a class for an expanded clone.

cdr3_aa: CASSVDGSGSTDTQYF; cdr3_nt: TGTGCCAGCAGCGTAGATGGTAGCGGAAGCACAGATACGCAGTATTTT; clone_size: NA; v_call: TRBV9; d_call: NA; j_call: TRBJ2-3
cdr3_aa: CATSDPSQGGSRAFF; cdr3_nt: TGTGCCACCAGTGATCCATCGCAGGGGGGGTCCAGAGCTTTCTTT; clone_size: once; v_call: TRBV24-1; d_call: TRBD1; j_call: TRBJ1-1
cdr3_aa: CASSLGTNGGEKLFF; cdr3_nt: TGCGCCAGCAGCCTTGGGACCAACGGAGGTGAAAAACTGTTTTTT; clone_size: NA; v_call: TRBV5-1; d_call: NA; j_call: TRBJ1-4
cdr3_aa: CAWRQGTLGAFF; cdr3_nt: TGTGCCTGGAGACAGGGGACACTGGGGGCTTTCTTT; clone_size: NA; v_call: TRBV30; d_call: TRBD1; j_call: TRBJ1-1
cdr3_aa: CASSPGTGGDQPQHF; cdr3_nt: TGTGCCAGCAGCCCGGGGACAGGGGGTGATCAGCCCCAGCATTTT; clone_size: NA; v_call: TRBV3-1/TRBV3-2; d_call: TRBD1; j_call: TRBJ1-5
cdr3_aa: CASSGNRGVYEQYF; cdr3_nt: TGCGCCAGCAGTGGGAACAGGGGTGTATACGAGCAGTACTTC; clone_size: NA; v_call: TRBV10-2; d_call: TRBD1; j_call: TRBJ2-7
cdr3_aa: CASTRPETANQPQHF; cdr3_nt: TGTGCCAGCACCCGCCCCGAGACAGCCAATCAGCCCCAGCATTTT; clone_size: NA; v_call: TRBV28; d_call: NA; j_call: TRBJ1-5
cdr3_aa: CASSIEADTSTDTQYF; cdr3_nt: TGTGCCAGTAGTATAGAGGCCGATACTAGCACAGATACGCAGTATTTT; clone_size: NA; v_call: TRBV19; d_call: NA; j_call: TRBJ2-3
cdr3_aa: CASSLTEDQPQHF; cdr3_nt: TGTGCCAGCAGTCTGACTGAGGATCAGCCCCAGCATTTT; clone_size: NA; v_call: TRBV2; d_call: NA; j_call: TRBJ1-5
cdr3_aa: CASSPSRLAGHEQYF; cdr3_nt: TGTGCCAGCAGCCCCTCGAGGCTAGCGGGCCACGAGCAGTACTTC; clone_size: NA; v_call: TRBV7-6; d_call: TRBD2; j_call: TRBJ2-7
cdr3_aa: CASSIQTGNQPQHF; cdr3_nt: TGTGCCAGTAGTATACAGACAGGGAATCAGCCCCAGCATTTT; clone_size: NA; v_call: TRBV19; d_call: TRBD1; j_call: TRBJ1-5
cdr3_aa: CSVRGIGQSTDTQYF; cdr3_nt: TGCAGCGTCCGTGGTATAGGACAAAGCACAGATACGCAGTATTTT; clone_size: NA; v_call: TRBV29-1; d_call: NA; j_call: TRBJ2-3
cdr3_aa: CASSKGQITYGYTF; cdr3_nt: TGTGCCAGCAGTAAGGGACAGATAACCTATGGCTACACCTTC; clone_size: NA; v_call: TRBV6-5; d_call: TRBD1; j_call: TRBJ1-2
cdr3_aa: CASSPPGQGGRRYGYTF; cdr3_nt: TGCGCCAGCAGCCCCCCGGGACAGGGAGGGAGACGCTATGGCTACACCTTC; clone_size: NA; v_call: TRBV4-1; d_call: TRBD1; j_call: TRBJ1-2
cdr3_aa: CASSVTGLNTEAFF; cdr3_nt: TGCGCCAGCAGCGTGACAGGGCTGAACACTGAAGCTTTCTTT; clone_size: NA; v_call: TRBV5-1; d_call: TRBD1; j_call: TRBJ1-1
cdr3_aa: CASSFSPGQGGTYEQYF; cdr3_nt: TGTGCCAGCAGTTTTTCTCCCGGACAGGGGGGAACCTACGAGCAGTACTTC; clone_size: NA; v_call: TRBV28; d_call: TRBD1; j_call: TRBJ2-7
cdr3_aa: CASRSGVWETQYF; cdr3_nt: TGTGCCAGCAGAAGCGGCGTTTGGGAGACCCAGTACTTC; clone_size: NA; v_call: TRBV12-3/TRBV12-4; d_call: NA; j_call: TRBJ2-5
cdr3_aa: CASSQATVQETQYF; cdr3_nt: TGTGCCAGCAGCCAAGCGACGGTTCAAGAGACCCAGTACTTC; clone_size: NA; v_call: TRBV3-1/TRBV3-2; d_call: NA; j_call: TRBJ2-5
cdr3_aa: CASSMRGELFF; cdr3_nt: TGTGCCAGTAGTATGAGAGGGGAGCTGTTTTTT; clone_size: NA; v_call: TRBV19; d_call: NA; j_call: TRBJ2-2
cdr3_aa: CASSFGQGQETQYF; cdr3_nt: TGCGCCAGCAGCTTCGGACAGGGACAAGAGACCCAGTACTTC; clone_size: NA; v_call: TRBV5-1; d_call: TRBD1; j_call: TRBJ2-5
cdr3_aa: CASSLYRGTVVNTEAFF; cdr3_nt: TGCGCCAGCAGCTTGTACAGGGGGACGGTGGTGAACACTGAAGCTTTCTTT; clone_size: NA; v_call: TRBV5-1; d_call: TRBD1; j_call: TRBJ1-1
cdr3_aa: CASSPTGGARTEAFF; cdr3_nt: TGTGCCAGCAGTCCTACCGGCGGGGCGCGCACTGAAGCTTTCTTT; clone_size: NA; v_call: TRBV6-5; d_call: NA; j_call: TRBJ1-1
cdr3_aa: CAWGFDTQYF; cdr3_nt: TGTGCCTGGGGGTTTGATACGCAGTATTTT; clone_size: few; v_call: TRBV30; d_call: NA; j_call: TRBJ2-3
cdr3_aa: CASLTPSTDTQYF; cdr3_nt: TGTGCCAGCCTGACACCTAGCACAGATACGCAGTATTTT; clone_size: few; v_call: TRBV6-5; d_call: NA; j_call: TRBJ2-3
cdr3_aa: CASRYWDRPYGYTF; cdr3_nt: TGTGCCAGCAGATACTGGGACCGACCCTATGGCTACACCTTC; clone_size: NA; v_call: TRBV5-6; d_call: NA; j_call: TRBJ1-2
cdr3_aa: CASSANSGRASGELFF; cdr3_nt: TGTGCCAGCAGTGCTAATAGCGGGAGGGCCTCCGGGGAGCTGTTTTTT; clone_size: NA; v_call: TRBV2; d_call: TRBD2; j_call: TRBJ2-2
cdr3_aa: CAIKPPGGGSTDTQYF; cdr3_nt: TGTGCCATCAAACCCCCCGGAGGGGGAAGCACAGATACGCAGTATTTT; clone_size: NA; v_call: TRBV10-3; d_call: NA; j_call: TRBJ2-3
cdr3_aa: CASSLFVGDTQYF; cdr3_nt: TGTGCCAGCAGCTTATTTGTGGGGGATACGCAGTATTTT; clone_size: NA; v_call: TRBV11-2; d_call: NA; j_call: TRBJ2-3
cdr3_aa: CASSLRPDQPQHF; cdr3_nt: TGTGCCAGCAGTTTGAGGCCTGATCAGCCCCAGCATTTT; clone_size: NA; v_call: TRBV27; d_call: NA; j_call: TRBJ1-5
cdr3_aa: CASSLDVAPDTEAFF; cdr3_nt: TGTGCCAGCAGCTTAGATGTAGCACCAGACACTGAAGCTTTCTTT; clone_size: NA; v_call: TRBV7-2; d_call: NA; j_call: TRBJ1-1
cdr3_aa: CASKRQGADEKLFF; cdr3_nt: TGTGCCAGTAAGAGGCAGGGGGCAGACGAAAAACTGTTTTTT; clone_size: NA; v_call: TRBV19; d_call: TRBD1; j_call: TRBJ1-4
cdr3_aa: CASSRTGTGLAMEEKLFF; cdr3_nt: TGTGCCAGCAGCCGAACCGGGACAGGGCTGGCAATGGAGGAAAAACTGTTTTTT; clone_size: NA; v_call: TRBV28; d_call: TRBD1; j_call: TRBJ1-4
cdr3_aa: CAWSLPASGVTDTQYF; cdr3_nt: TGTGCCTGGAGCCTCCCGGCTAGCGGGGTCACAGATACGCAGTATTTT; clone_size: NA; v_call: TRBV30; d_call: TRBD2; j_call: TRBJ2-3
cdr3_aa: CASSQELPGLAGVKQETQYF; cdr3_nt: TGTGCCAGCAGCCAAGAGTTACCGGGACTAGCGGGAGTAAAACAAGAGACCCAGTACTTC; clone_size: NA; v_call: TRBV3-1/TRBV3-2; d_call: TRBD2; j_call: TRBJ2-5
cdr3_aa: CASSLELEGTEAFF; cdr3_nt: TGCGCCAGCAGCTTGGAGTTAGAGGGCACTGAAGCTTTCTTT; clone_size: NA; v_call: TRBV5-1; d_call: NA; j_call: TRBJ1-1
cdr3_aa: CASSYDGGRGSETQYF; cdr3_nt: TGTGCCAGCAGTTACGACGGCGGCAGGGGCTCAGAGACCCAGTACTTC; clone_size: once; v_call: TRBV6-5; d_call: NA; j_call: TRBJ2-5
cdr3_aa: CASSAVLTGMNTEAFF; cdr3_nt: TGTGCCAGCAGCGCCGTTCTGACAGGAATGAACACTGAAGCTTTCTTT; clone_size: NA; v_call: TRBV9; d_call: NA; j_call: TRBJ1-1
cdr3_aa: CASSLMGTNTGELFF; cdr3_nt: TGCGCCAGCAGCTTGATGGGGACTAACACCGGGGAGCTGTTTTTT; clone_size: NA; v_call: TRBV5-1; d_call: NA; j_call: TRBJ2-2
cdr3_aa: CASKDRTSEETQYF; cdr3_nt: TGTGCCAGCAAAGATCGGACTAGCGAAGAGACCCAGTACTTC; clone_size: NA; v_call: TRBV2; d_call: TRBD2; j_call: TRBJ2-5
cdr3_aa: CASSLGSSNYGYTF; cdr3_nt: TGCGCCAGCAGCTTGGGGAGCAGTAACTATGGCTACACCTTC; clone_size: few; v_call: TRBV5-1; d_call: NA; j_call: TRBJ1-2
cdr3_aa: CASSESSGGGETQYF; cdr3_nt: TGTGCCAGCAGTGAATCAAGCGGAGGGGGTGAGACCCAGTACTTC; clone_size: NA; v_call: TRBV25-1; d_call: NA; j_call: TRBJ2-5
cdr3_aa: CASSHRDRFNQPQHF; cdr3_nt: TGTGCCAGCAGCCACCGGGACAGATTTAATCAGCCCCAGCATTTT; clone_size: few; v_call: TRBV6-5; d_call: TRBD1; j_call: TRBJ1-5